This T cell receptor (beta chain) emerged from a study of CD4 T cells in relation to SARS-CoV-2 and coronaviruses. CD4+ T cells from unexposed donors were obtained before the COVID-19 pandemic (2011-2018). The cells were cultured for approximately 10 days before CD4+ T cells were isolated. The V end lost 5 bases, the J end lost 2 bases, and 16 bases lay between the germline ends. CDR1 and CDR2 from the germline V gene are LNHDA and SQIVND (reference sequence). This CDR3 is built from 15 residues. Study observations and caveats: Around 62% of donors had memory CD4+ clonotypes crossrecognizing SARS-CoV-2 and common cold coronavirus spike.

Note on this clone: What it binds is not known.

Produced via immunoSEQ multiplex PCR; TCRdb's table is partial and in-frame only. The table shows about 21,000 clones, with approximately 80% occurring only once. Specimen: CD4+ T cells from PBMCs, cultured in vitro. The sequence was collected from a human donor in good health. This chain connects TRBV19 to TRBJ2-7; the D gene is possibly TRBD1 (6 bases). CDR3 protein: CASSGYRADTYEQYF. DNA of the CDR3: TGTGCCAGTAGTGGGTACAGGGCGGACACCTACGAGCAGTACTTC.